One sample yielded the 3 T cell receptor beta chains listed below, sequenced in a study of T cell repertoires in cytomegalovirus infection. The antigens of these receptors remain unknown. TCRdb reprocessed the reads with MiXCR, giving one entry per CDR3 protein. The data show about 20,000 distinct CDR3 sequences, 35% to 45% seen once. This specimen consisted of CD8+ T cells from cultured PBMCs, obtained from culture after CMV antigen stimulation. The receptors come from a human donor in good health (CMV status not recorded). Some clones in this sample may be carry-over from other donors' samples.

The chain combines TRBV5-1 with TRBJ2-1, with 8 bases aligning to TRBD1. The CDR3 runs 19 residues. The trim removed 0 bases at V and 3 bases at J, leaving 14 bases unmatched. CDR1 is SGHRS, CDR2 YFSETQ, per germline. The CDR3, as DNA: TGCGCCAGCAGCTTGGCTGGCAGGGGGCGGGTGGGGTTCTACAATGAGCAGTTCTTC. Translated: CASSLAGRGRVGFYNEQFF.

As regards this clonotype: The junction departs from the called germline gene at one end, perhaps through a read error. This chain connects TRBV7-7 to TRBJ2-1; no definite D call. Germline V gives CDR1 SSHAT, CDR2 FNYEAQ (reference sequence). The CDR3 is made up of 15 amino acids. CDR3 region: CASSPGPTSYNEQFF. The CDR3 nucleotides are TGTGCTAGCAGCCCAGGTCCTACATCCTACAATGAGCAGTTCTTC.

The V gene is TRBV7-2, the J gene TRBJ2-7, with D unresolved. Germline V gene sequence: CDR1 SGHTA, CDR2 FQGNSA. The V end lost 5 bases, the J end lost 7 bases, and 9 bases lay between the germline ends. This CDR3 contains 11 residues. As DNA, the CDR3 is TGTGCCAGCAGCCAAGGGTCGGAGCAGTACTTC. It yields the protein CASSQGSEQYF.